What follows are 19 T cell receptor beta chains derived from one specimen sequenced in a study of Ad26.COV2.S vaccination and SARS-CoV-2 variants (dated by TCRdb to the early 2020s). To prepare the library, the immunoSEQ multiplex PCR assay was applied. TCRdb retrieved this table from immuneACCESS and kept in-frame rearrangements only. Not all clones are present; in checked studies, unresolved V genes account for under half, and no reason is known for the remainder. The sample has roughly 680,000 clones on record, around 90% of them singletons. The top ten constitute over 1.3% of the sample. This specimen's treatment or condition label, per the study, means: some 20 received Ad26.COV2.S at low or high dose, single or two shots; 5 received placebo; per-sample allocation not given. For vaccine and placebo recipients, the sequenced repertoires came from samples collected on day 63 after the first injection.

The sample consisted of peripheral blood, taken in a trial of Ad26.COV2.S vaccine versus placebo. Every receptor here comes from a person aged 18-60 years who received the Ad26.COV2.S COVID-19 vaccine or a placebo.

The chain employs TRBV10-1 and TRBJ1-2; the D is unclear. Germline values: CDR1 WNHNN, CDR2 SYGVQD (reference sequence). There are 14 residues in the CDR3. Trimming stripped 0 bases from V and 0 bases from J, with 5 bases between. The CDR3 region has the DNA TGCGCCAGCAGTGAGTCTCGGTCTAACTATGGCTACACCTTC. This encodes CASSESRSNYGYTF.

This clone was detected only once. The chain carries TRBV7-9 and TRBJ2-5; TRBD1 matches at 8 bases. J lost 4 bases, V lost 1 base, and 5 bases had no gene match. Germline V CDR1 and CDR2: SEHNR, FQNEAQ (reference sequence). This CDR3 comprises 15 residues. The CDR3 DNA sequence: TGTGCCAGCAGCTTAGAGGGACAGGTAGGAGAGACCCAGTACTTC. Protein product: CASSLEGQVGETQYF.

The V and J genes are TRBV3-1 (or the pseudogene TRBV3-2) and TRBJ2-5; D gene unclear. The germline gives CDR1 LGHDT, CDR2 YNNKEL (reference sequence). The CDR3 loop spans 14 amino acids. V dropped 1 base and J dropped 0 bases, with 6 bases sitting between them. The DNA for the CDR3 is TGTGCCAGCAGCCAAGGACCGTACCAAGAGACCCAGTACTTC. This encodes CASSQGPYQETQYF.

The CDR3 DNA is TGTGCCAGCTCACCTAATAGTGGGGAAGAGACCCAGTACTTC. Translation: CASSPNSGEETQYF. This sequence joins TRBV18 and TRBJ2-5; no definite D call. V lost 3 bases and J lost 3, with 11 bases in between. The CDR3 extends over 14 amino acids. Per germline, CDR1 KGHSH and CDR2 LQKENI.

This clone has only a few counts. V and J are TRBV5-4 and TRBJ2-7; D not certain. V lost 2 bases and J lost 4, with 16 bases in between. This CDR3 has 15 amino acids. Germline CDR1 reads SGHNT; CDR2 reads YYREEE (reference sequence). CDR3 sequence reads: CASSFVGQPAYEQYF. DNA for the CDR3: TGTGCCAGCAGCTTTGTCGGCCAGCCAGCATACGAGCAGTACTTC. Combining the CDR3 with reference TRBV5-4 and TRBJ2-7 gives the whole variable domain ETGVTQSPTHLIKTRGQQVTLRCSSQSGHNTVSWYQQALGQGPQFIFQYYREEENGRGNFPPRFSGLQFPNYSSELNVNALELDDSALYLCASSFVGQPAYEQYFGPGTRLTVT.

The chain carries TRBV5-6 and TRBJ2-2; tentative D call: TRBD1 (6 bases). This CDR3 comprises 14 residues. CDR1 is SGHDT, CDR2 YYEEEE, per germline. Trimming pared 4 bases from V and 7 bases from J, leaving 14 bases between. The CDR3 DNA follows: TGTGCCAGCAGCCCGAGCCAGGGGAGCGGGGAGCTGTTTTTT. Amino acids: CASSPSQGSGELFF. Based on the CDR3 plus reference TRBV5-6 and TRBJ2-2, the full variable domain is DAGVTQSPTHLIKTRGQQVTLRCSPKSGHDTVSWYQQALGQGPQFIFQYYEEEERQRGNFPDRFSGHQFPNYSSELNVNALLLGDSALYLCASSPSQGSGELFFGEGSRLTVL.

V gene TRBV19 combines with J gene TRBJ1-2; 7 positions match TRBD1. Trimming took 4 bases from V and 5 from J; bases not matched to a gene: 4. Germline CDR1 LNHDA, CDR2 SQIVND (reference sequence). CDR3 length equals 13 residues. CDR3 amino acids: CASSTTGWYGYTF. The CDR3 bases are TGTGCCAGTAGTACGACAGGGTGGTATGGCTACACCTTC. Full variable domain (outside the CDR3, taken from reference TRBV19 and TRBJ1-2): DGGITQSPKYLFRKEGQNVTLSCEQNLNHDAMYWYRQDPGQGLRLIYYSQIVNDFQKGDIAEGYSVSREKKESFPLTVTSAQKNPTAFYLCASSTTGWYGYTFGSGTRLTVV.

Only one count was recorded for this clone. J is TRBJ2-5 and V is TRBV30; D call uncertain. The CDR3 is made up of 13 amino acids. Trimming cost V 0 bases and J 5 bases, with 10 bases left between them. Germline V gene data show CDR1 as GTSNPN and CDR2 as SVGIG (reference sequence). Written as DNA, the CDR3 is TGTGCCTGGAGTGTAGTGGCCCCGGAGACCCAGTACTTC. It encodes CAWSVVAPETQYF.

V is TRBV7-2 and J is TRBJ1-5, with D uncertain. This CDR3 region has 15 residues. From germline, CDR1 is SGHTA and CDR2 FQGNSA. V lost 2 bases and J lost 2, with 10 bases in between. The CDR3 coding sequence is TGTGCCAGCAGCTTACGGGTGTCGGGCAATCAGCCCCAGCATTTT. Its translation is CASSLRVSGNQPQHF.

The V gene is TRBV7-9, the J gene TRBJ1-1; D might be TRBD1 (6 bases). Germline CDR1 SEHNR, CDR2 FQNEAQ (reference sequence). The CDR3 length is 15 residues. The V and J ends lost 6 bases and 2 bases respectively, with 16 bases between them. The CDR3: CASSAHSGANTEAFF. The CDR3 DNA reads as TGTGCCAGCAGTGCACATTCAGGGGCCAACACTGAAGCTTTCTTT.

The chain carries TRBV5-1 and TRBJ1-1; D is perhaps TRBD1 (5 bases). Per germline, CDR1 SGHRS and CDR2 YFSETQ. Trimming removed 2 bases at V and 6 bases at J, with 14 bases between. The CDR3 has 14 residues. The DNA for the CDR3 is TGCGCCAGCAGCTTAGAAAGACAGTTCCCTGAAGCTTTCTTT. It encodes CASSLERQFPEAFF.

The genes are TRBV9 and TRBJ1-6; 9 bases are a match to TRBD1. CDR1 is SGDLS, CDR2 YYNGEE, per germline. Trimming at V came to 1 base and at J to 2 bases, leaving 4 bases not matched to a gene. The CDR3 is 17 residues long. CDR3 amino acids: CASSVTTGGTYNSPLHF. In nucleotides, the CDR3 is TGTGCCAGCAGCGTAACGACAGGGGGAACCTATAATTCACCCCTCCACTTT.

The rearrangement links TRBV19 to TRBJ1-2; D might be TRBD1 (6 bases). The CDR3 loop spans 15 amino acids. The V end was cut by 1 base, the J end by 4 bases, with 13 bases between. The germline V gene encodes CDR1 LNHDA and CDR2 SQIVND (reference sequence). The CDR3 region has the DNA TGTGCCAGTAGTATAGTGGGCAGGGGTAGCTATGGCTACACCTTC. Translating it yields CASSIVGRGSYGYTF.

Only a few counts were recorded for this clone. The V and J genes are TRBV19 and TRBJ2-5; TRBD1 matches 8 bases. The CDR3 loop spans 15 amino acids. The ends lost 5 bases at V and 3 bases at J; junction bases unmatched: 8. From germline, CDR1 is LNHDA and CDR2 SQIVND (reference sequence). The CDR3 region is CASSPDREWEETQYF. The CDR3 DNA is TGTGCCAGTAGTCCGGACAGGGAATGGGAAGAGACCCAGTACTTC.

The rearrangement links TRBV5-6 to TRBJ1-2; 8 bases map to TRBD1. The ends lost 0 bases at V and 8 bases at J; junction bases unmatched: 12. The CDR3 has 16 amino acids. CDR1 and CDR2 (germline): SGHDT, YYEEEE. The CDR3 region has the DNA TGTGCCAGCAGCTTGGTTCCAGGGGGCGATTTTAGGGGCTACACCTTC. It specifies CASSLVPGGDFRGYTF.

About this clone itself: Within the sample, other DNA sequences also encode this same CDR3. The chain combines TRBV5-1 with TRBJ2-7; D is ambiguous. CDR1 is SGHRS, CDR2 YFSETQ, per germline. V dropped 0 bases and J dropped 2 bases, with 6 bases sitting between them. CDR3 length: 13 residues. The CDR3 protein is CASSLAGTYEQYF. Written as DNA, the CDR3 is TGCGCCAGCAGCTTGGCCGGTACCTACGAGCAGTACTTC.

The chain employs TRBV10-3 and TRBJ2-7; no reliable D call. CDR3 length: 12 residues. Germline V gene sequence: CDR1 ENHRY, CDR2 SYGVKD. Between the trimmed V and J ends, which lost 6 bases and 3 bases, there was a span of 9 bases. The CDR3 spells CAISKSSYEQYF. The CDR3 DNA reads as TGTGCCATCAGCAAATCGAGCTACGAGCAGTACTTC.

The rearrangement joins TRBV25-1 to TRBJ2-5; D is unclear. V was pared by 2 bases and J by 2 bases, with 21 bases between. This CDR3 is 18 amino acids long. Germline CDR1 is MGHDK and CDR2 is SYGVNS. The CDR3 nucleotides are TGTGCCAGCAGTGAAAGGGAAGGGTCGAGGAAGAGGCAAGAGACCCAGTACTTC. Protein product: CASSEREGSRKRQETQYF.

V gene TRBV5-8 combines with J gene TRBJ2-1; 8 bases match TRBD2. The CDR3 runs to 18 residues. After removal of 0 bases from V and 5 bases from J, the junction contained 13 bases not matched to a gene. Germline lookup yields CDR1 SGHTS and CDR2 YDEGEE. The CDR3 DNA follows: TGTGCCAGCAGCTTGGTCCTGGGGGGCGGGAGGTTCCACAATGAGCAGTTCTTC. As protein: CASSLVLGGGRFHNEQFF.